Reported below is one T cell receptor beta chain. Cohort assignment relied on participant-reported clinical history. In the original analysis: Amplified reference gene primers provided the basis for estimating nucleated cell counts. Assay used: immunoSEQ multiplex PCR; TCRdb lists only in-frame clones, some missing. V, J and clone size derive from that table, while D and trimming were established from the DNA sequence. The top ten hold 0.85% to 1.3% of the sample, which has fewer than 350,000 clones, roughly 90% seen once. The data stem from a study of blood T cell repertoires in COVID-19. About the research overall: COVID-19 samples collected from the United States, Italy and Spain covered acute and convalescent phases. Sources were T cells, B-cell-depleted T cells, or PBMCs; the material itself was cDNA or gDNA.

This TCR was sampled from a woman under 40 who had been exposed to COVID-19. Material for sequencing was PBMCs or T cells enriched from blood (not recorded which).

The CDR3 reads CASRRDRATEAFF. The DNA of the CDR3 is TGCGCCAGCAGGCGGGACAGGGCCACTGAAGCTTTCTTT. This sequence joins TRBV10-1 and TRBJ1-1, with TRBD1 identical over 9 bases. With V trimmed by 6 bases and J by 4 bases, 3 bases remained unmatched. This CDR3 has 13 residues. Germline assignment: CDR1 WNHNN and CDR2 SYGVQD (reference sequence).